This T cell receptor beta chain was recorded in a study of blood T cell repertoires in COVID-19 (dated by TCRdb to about 2020). Context from the whole study: The collaborator samples originated in the United States, Italy and Spain and spanned the acute and convalescent phases of COVID-19. The prospective study material was composed of cDNA or gDNA derived from T cells, B-cell-depleted T cells, or PBMCs. Deeply sampled blood TCRbeta repertoires from subjects exposed to, actively infected with, or recovered from COVID-19 were included in the dataset. The repertoires were made available in a free public database intended to serve as a resource for research on the immune response to SARS-CoV-2. Samples were obtained from the ongoing ImmuneRACE study (first 160 participants) and from over 1,000 subjects provided by 6 global collaborators. Sample metadata almost always included a de-identified subject ID, COVID-19 status, age in years and sex. Where available, HLA class I and class II types were obtained from metadata supplied by the sample provider rather than from assay-based typing. The study at large found these results: The quantity of clinical and demographic metadata differed by source and by participant and was supplied without curation.

On this clone itself: Its antigen remains unidentified. Base qualities are missing; no much larger clone stands one base away.

Each collaborating institution followed its own protocols to collect whole blood in K2EDTA tubes. For TCRbeta analysis, collaborator samples were shipped as frozen whole blood, as isolated PBMCs, or as DNA extracted from either sample type. TCRbeta CDR3 regions were amplified from genomic DNA by means of the immunoSEQ Assay, a bias-controlled multiplex PCR. The study's processing was this. The number of nucleated cells in each sample was estimated by amplification of reference gene primers within the assay. To quantify the absolute abundance of each unique TCRbeta CDR3 rearrangement, sequence reads were collapsed and filtered. For each sample, productive Simpson clonality was calculated as the square root of Simpson's diversity index across productive rearrangements. The clones in this table, taken by TCRdb from immuneACCESS, are in-frame only. Not every clone is retained; where verified, under half of the shortfall comes from an unresolved V gene, and the cause of the rest is unknown. D and trimming come from the DNA, and the V and J calls and clone size come from that table. This sample lists some 140,000 clones; 87% were detected once. Less than 2.5% of the sample is taken by the ten largest.

V loses 3 bases, J loses 0 bases, and the germline ends lie 8 bases apart. The CDR3 starts with the cysteine, ends with the phenylalanine, and has 14 residues. The only DNA kept is the CDR3, 42 bases in frame from the first base. Sequences PRHDT (CDR1) and FYEKMQ (CDR2) are obtained from the germline V gene (reference sequence). This sequence uses TRBV13 and TRBJ1-1, with the D gene too uncertain to name. The source of this sequence is a man aged 50-59 years with active COVID-19. Sequenced material: peripheral blood. The nucleotides read TGTGCCAGCAGCTTTACAGACATGAACACTGAAGCTTTCTTT. Translated, this gives CASSFTDMNTEAFF.